The clone carrying this T cell receptor beta chain has a count of ten or more. Its antigen is currently unknown. The sample belongs to a study of regulatory T cells in long-lasting Graves disease. Study context: Those with persistent Graves' disease had received antithyroid drugs for over 5 years with positive TSH receptor antibodies.

Study-wide results and caveats: Less diverse TCR repertoires were seen in persistent Graves' patients than in newly diagnosed ones.

The authors built TCR beta libraries using iRepertoire HTBI primers and Arm-PCR of CDR3 regions. TCRdb used MiXCR to reprocess the multiplex PCR reads, holding one entry per CDR3 protein. The repertoire holds 390,000 or so distinct CDR3 sequences, approximately 25% seen once, with 25% to 30% in the top ten. V lost 3 bases and J 1 base, leaving 13 bases between the germline ends. CDR3 length: 16 amino acids. The germline V gene has CDR1 SNHLY and CDR2 FYNNEI. Sample time point: persistent/refractory GD, antithyroid drugs over 5 years with positive TRAb. PBMC RNA was the source of the TCR library. Patients hailed from an endocrinology department in Xi'an, China.

This clonotype originated in a woman between 35 and 50 years old with Graves disease. The specimen was peripheral blood mononuclear cells (PBMCs), collected when the disease was refractory, from a patient treated with antithyroid drugs. The chain links TRBV2 to TRBJ1-5; a possible D gene is TRBD1 (5 bases). The CDR3 DNA follows: TGTGCCAGCAGTGATCCCAGGGTAAGCAGCAATCAGCCCCAGCATTTT. Residues: CASSDPRVSSNQPQHF. The full variable domain, completed using reference TRBV2 and TRBJ1-5, is EPEVTQTPSHQVTQMGQEVILRCVPISNHLYFYWYRQILGQKVEFLVSFYNNEISEKSEIFDDQFSVERPDGSNFTLKIRSTKLEDSAMYFCASSDPRVSSNQPQHFGDGTRLSIL.